Listed below are T cell receptor beta chains from one sample, sequenced in a study of OX40 agonist ivuxolimab in advanced cancers. Only in-frame clones appear in the TCRdb table, and some are missing; sequencing was by immunoSEQ multiplex PCR. The data show tens of thousands of clones, approximately 84% seen once. Sequences were derived from CD4+ or CD8+ T cells sorted from blood, sampled in a trial of the OX40 agonist ivuxolimab. Receptors were obtained from an adult with an advanced solid tumor such as melanoma, head and neck, liver or kidney cancer. The CDR3 runs from the conserved cysteine through the conserved F or W. D genes are given only for firm matches. Clone size, where shown, is once, few, many, or a class for clones that have expanded.

clone size: .; V gene: TRBV4-1; J gene: TRBJ2-7; D gene: .; CDR3 protein: CASSQDLTFYEQYF; CDR3 DNA: TGCGCCAGCAGCCAAGATTTGACTTTTTACGAGCAGTACTTC
clone size: .; V gene: TRBV25-1; J gene: TRBJ2-3; D gene: TRBD2; CDR3 protein: CASSEPFSGRDVDTQYF; CDR3 DNA: TGTGCCAGCAGTGAACCCTTTAGCGGGAGGGATGTAGATACGCAGTATTTT
clone size: .; V gene: TRBV7-9; J gene: TRBJ1-5; D gene: .; CDR3 protein: CASSSGRQGDHSNQPQHF; CDR3 DNA: TGTGCCAGCAGCTCGGGACGGCAAGGGGATCATAGCAATCAGCCCCAGCATTTT
clone size: .; V gene: TRBV12-2; J gene: TRBJ1-5; D gene: .; CDR3 protein: CASRSKGAGEDQPQHF; CDR3 DNA: TGTGCAAGTCGCTCCAAGGGGGCAGGGGAAGATCAGCCCCAGCATTTT
clone size: .; V gene: TRBV29-1; J gene: TRBJ1-2; D gene: .; CDR3 protein: CSVGGGDYGYTF; CDR3 DNA: TGCAGCGTTGGGGGGGGCGACTATGGCTACACCTTC
clone size: .; V gene: TRBV6-1; J gene: TRBJ1-1; D gene: .; CDR3 protein: CASSESLGRPAFF; CDR3 DNA: TGTGCCAGCAGTGAATCTTTAGGCCGCCCGGCTTTCTTT
clone size: .; V gene: TRBV11-3; J gene: TRBJ2-3; D gene: .; CDR3 protein: CASSLSRSTDTQYF; CDR3 DNA: TGTGCCAGCAGCTTATCCAGGAGCACAGATACGCAGTATTTT
clone size: few; V gene: TRBV10-2; J gene: TRBJ2-7; D gene: TRBD2; CDR3 protein: CATGTSGSKRYEQYF; CDR3 DNA: TGCGCCACCGGGACTAGCGGGAGTAAGAGGTACGAGCAGTACTTC
clone size: .; V gene: TRBV6-5; J gene: TRBJ2-7; D gene: .; CDR3 protein: CASTDRWTAYEQYF; CDR3 DNA: TGTGCCAGCACCGACAGATGGACGGCCTACGAGCAGTACTTC
clone size: .; V gene: TRBV5-8; J gene: TRBJ2-5; D gene: TRBD1; CDR3 protein: CASSLAGGPQETQYF; CDR3 DNA: TGTGCCAGCAGCTTGGCAGGGGGCCCTCAAGAGACCCAGTACTTC
clone size: .; V gene: TRBV30; J gene: TRBJ2-7; D gene: .; CDR3 protein: CAWKEAVSYEQYF; CDR3 DNA: TGTGCCTGGAAAGAGGCGGTGTCCTACGAGCAGTACTTC
clone size: .; V gene: TRBV6-1; J gene: TRBJ2-1; D gene: TRBD2; CDR3 protein: CASSGLAGVSYNEQFF; CDR3 DNA: TGTGCCAGCAGTGGACTAGCGGGAGTCTCCTACAATGAGCAGTTCTTC
clone size: .; V gene: TRBV19; J gene: TRBJ2-5; D gene: TRBD1; CDR3 protein: CASTPRRTGGRETQYF; CDR3 DNA: TGTGCCAGTACCCCCCGGCGGACAGGGGGCCGGGAGACCCAGTACTTC
clone size: .; V gene: TRBV7-9; J gene: TRBJ1-6; D gene: .; CDR3 protein: CASSPWTEGGPNSPLHF; CDR3 DNA: TGTGCCAGCAGCCCATGGACAGAAGGCGGCCCAAATTCACCCCTCCACTTT
clone size: .; V gene: TRBV5-1; J gene: TRBJ2-2; D gene: .; CDR3 protein: CASSLSLYINTGELFF; CDR3 DNA: TGCGCCAGCAGCTTGTCCCTTTACATAAACACCGGGGAGCTGTTTTTT
clone size: .; V gene: TRBV28; J gene: TRBJ1-5; D gene: .; CDR3 protein: CASSGGGVLGHDFSNQPQHF; CDR3 DNA: TGTGCCAGCAGTGGCGGAGGGGTCCTAGGGCACGACTTTAGCAATCAGCCCCAGCATTTT
clone size: .; V gene: TRBV28; J gene: TRBJ1-2; D gene: TRBD1; CDR3 protein: CASTFANRGRIYGYTF; CDR3 DNA: TGTGCCAGCACCTTTGCGAACAGGGGGCGCATCTATGGCTACACCTTC
clone size: .; V gene: TRBV7-2; J gene: TRBJ2-7; D gene: TRBD1; CDR3 protein: CASSTEQGYEQYF; CDR3 DNA: TGTGCCAGCAGCACCGAACAGGGGTACGAGCAGTACTTC
clone size: few; V gene: TRBV4-1; J gene: TRBJ2-7; D gene: .; CDR3 protein: CASSQDRGRYEQYF; CDR3 DNA: TGCGCCAGCAGCCAAGATCGGGGGCGGTACGAGCAGTACTTC
clone size: .; V gene: TRBV5-5; J gene: TRBJ1-5; D gene: .; CDR3 protein: CASSVDSNQPQHF; CDR3 DNA: TGTGCCAGCAGCGTGGACAGCAATCAGCCCCAGCATTTT
clone size: .; V gene: TRBV5-1; J gene: TRBJ2-7; D gene: .; CDR3 protein: CASSLDVSEQYF; CDR3 DNA: TGCGCCAGCAGCTTGGACGTCTCCGAGCAGTACTTC
clone size: .; V gene: TRBV6-5; J gene: TRBJ2-7; D gene: .; CDR3 protein: CASSYDLGGEQYF; CDR3 DNA: TGTGCCAGCAGTTATGACTTAGGGGGGGAGCAGTACTTC
clone size: .; V gene: TRBV7-9; J gene: TRBJ2-1; D gene: .; CDR3 protein: CASSFTVSSYNEQFF; CDR3 DNA: TGTGCCAGCAGCTTCACGGTGAGCTCCTACAATGAGCAGTTCTTC
clone size: .; V gene: TRBV7-7; J gene: TRBJ1-3; D gene: .; CDR3 protein: CASSLGGRNSGNTIYF; CDR3 DNA: TGTGCTAGCAGCTTAGGTGGTCGGAACTCTGGAAACACCATATATTTT
clone size: .; V gene: TRBV27; J gene: TRBJ2-1; D gene: TRBD2; CDR3 protein: CASSSSAPPGGRHSYNEQFF; CDR3 DNA: TGTGCCAGCAGTTCCTCTGCCCCACCCGGCGGGAGACACTCCTACAATGAGCAGTTCTTC
clone size: .; V gene: TRBV28; J gene: TRBJ1-5; D gene: .; CDR3 protein: CASSSSGAKGNQPQHF; CDR3 DNA: TGTGCCAGCAGTTCCTCGGGGGCTAAGGGCAATCAGCCCCAGCATTTT
clone size: few; V gene: TRBV5-1; J gene: TRBJ1-2; D gene: TRBD1; CDR3 protein: CASRWTGGNYGYTF; CDR3 DNA: TGCGCCAGCAGATGGACAGGGGGCAACTATGGCTACACCTTC
clone size: once; V gene: TRBV6-4; J gene: TRBJ2-5; D gene: TRBD2; CDR3 protein: CASSDSPTSGSGGKTQYF; CDR3 DNA: TGTGCCAGCAGTGACTCGCCGACTAGCGGGAGTGGAGGAAAGACCCAGTACTTC
clone size: .; V gene: TRBV4-1; J gene: TRBJ2-5; D gene: TRBD1; CDR3 protein: CASSPPDREETQYF; CDR3 DNA: TGCGCCAGCAGCCCCCCGGACAGGGAAGAGACCCAGTACTTC
clone size: once; V gene: TRBV19; J gene: TRBJ2-6; D gene: .; CDR3 protein: CASAQRHSGANVLTF; CDR3 DNA: TGTGCCAGTGCCCAACGGCACTCTGGGGCCAACGTCCTGACTTTC
clone size: .; V gene: TRBV7-6; J gene: TRBJ2-3; D gene: .; CDR3 protein: CASSSESGGYSTDTQYF; CDR3 DNA: TGTGCCAGCAGCTCCGAGTCGGGCGGGTACAGCACAGATACGCAGTATTTT
clone size: .; V gene: TRBV7-2; J gene: TRBJ2-1; D gene: TRBD2; CDR3 protein: CASSLSLLAGINEQFF; CDR3 DNA: TGTGCCAGCAGCTTATCACTATTAGCGGGAATTAATGAGCAGTTCTTC
clone size: .; V gene: TRBV11-3; J gene: TRBJ2-1; D gene: .; CDR3 protein: CASSLDDQSEQFF; CDR3 DNA: TGTGCCAGCAGCTTAGATGACCAAAGTGAGCAGTTCTTC
clone size: .; V gene: TRBV6-5; J gene: TRBJ1-2; D gene: TRBD1; CDR3 protein: CASSFVSGTGFGLDF; CDR3 DNA: TGTGCCAGCAGTTTTGTTTCCGGGACAGGGTTCGGGTTGGACTTC
clone size: .; V gene: TRBV4-3; J gene: TRBJ2-2; D gene: .; CDR3 protein: CASSQRGDFHTGELFF; CDR3 DNA: TGCGCCAGCAGCCAACGAGGGGACTTCCACACCGGGGAGCTGTTTTTT
clone size: .; V gene: TRBV6-5; J gene: TRBJ2-7; D gene: .; CDR3 protein: CASSFTGASYEQYF; CDR3 DNA: TGTGCCAGCAGCTTTACGGGGGCAAGCTACGAGCAGTACTTC
clone size: .; V gene: TRBV19; J gene: TRBJ2-7; D gene: .; CDR3 protein: CASSITGPYEQYF; CDR3 DNA: TGTGCCAGTAGTATAACCGGGCCCTACGAGCAGTACTTC
clone size: .; V gene: TRBV11-3; J gene: TRBJ2-5; D gene: .; CDR3 protein: CASSLEGWGGIQGTQYF; CDR3 DNA: TGTGCCAGCAGCTTAGAGGGCTGGGGGGGCATCCAGGGGACCCAGTACTTC
clone size: .; V gene: TRBV7-9; J gene: TRBJ2-5; D gene: TRBD1; CDR3 protein: CASSPGTDETQYF; CDR3 DNA: TGTGCCAGCAGCCCCGGGACAGATGAGACCCAGTACTTC
clone size: .; V gene: TRBV5-1; J gene: TRBJ1-1; D gene: .; CDR3 protein: CASSQGSTNTEAFF; CDR3 DNA: TGCGCCAGCAGTCAAGGGTCGACGAACACTGAAGCTTTCTTT
clone size: .; V gene: TRBV6-4; J gene: TRBJ1-1; D gene: TRBD1; CDR3 protein: CASSEDRVKTEAFF; CDR3 DNA: TGTGCCAGCAGTGAGGACAGGGTAAAGACTGAAGCTTTCTTT
clone size: .; V gene: TRBV7-9; J gene: TRBJ2-2; D gene: .; CDR3 protein: CASSLDRVDSNTGELFF; CDR3 DNA: TGTGCCAGCAGCTTAGACAGGGTGGATTCGAACACCGGGGAGCTGTTTTTT
clone size: few; V gene: TRBV2; J gene: TRBJ1-2; D gene: .; CDR3 protein: CASSVRGDYGYTF; CDR3 DNA: TGTGCCAGCAGTGTGCGGGGCGACTATGGCTACACCTTC
clone size: medium-sized; V gene: TRBV7-9; J gene: TRBJ2-7; D gene: .; CDR3 protein: CASSPSFGVEQYF; CDR3 DNA: TGTGCCAGCAGTCCTTCGTTCGGGGTCGAGCAGTACTTC
clone size: .; V gene: TRBV12-5; J gene: TRBJ2-1; D gene: TRBD2; CDR3 protein: CASGLVTSGDHEQFF; CDR3 DNA: TGTGCTAGTGGTTTGGTCACTAGCGGAGACCATGAGCAGTTCTTC
clone size: .; V gene: TRBV28; J gene: TRBJ1-2; D gene: TRBD1; CDR3 protein: CASSSPGGQGADYGYTF; CDR3 DNA: TGTGCCAGCAGCTCCCCCGGCGGACAGGGGGCGGACTATGGCTACACCTTC
clone size: once; V gene: TRBV12-2; J gene: TRBJ2-5; D gene: .; CDR3 protein: CASRSLSTLGTSVQETQYF; CDR3 DNA: TGTGCAAGTCGCTCCCTTAGTACCCTGGGGACATCAGTACAAGAGACCCAGTACTTC
clone size: .; V gene: TRBV2; J gene: TRBJ2-1; D gene: .; CDR3 protein: CASTARILTNEQFF; CDR3 DNA: TGTGCCAGCACGGCGCGAATATTGACCAATGAGCAGTTCTTC
clone size: .; V gene: TRBV28; J gene: TRBJ2-7; D gene: .; CDR3 protein: CASSLADFSYEQYF; CDR3 DNA: TGTGCCAGCAGTTTAGCTGACTTTAGCTACGAGCAGTACTTC
clone size: .; V gene: TRBV18; J gene: TRBJ1-5; D gene: .; CDR3 protein: CASSPSQNQPQHF; CDR3 DNA: TGTGCCAGCTCACCATCCCAGAATCAGCCCCAGCATTTT
clone size: .; V gene: TRBV11-1; J gene: TRBJ2-5; D gene: TRBD1; CDR3 protein: CASSLNGRGRMETQYF; CDR3 DNA: TGTGCCAGCAGCTTAAATGGCAGGGGGAGAATGGAGACCCAGTACTTC
clone size: .; V gene: TRBV10-3; J gene: TRBJ2-7; D gene: .; CDR3 protein: CAIRRTVSYEQYF; CDR3 DNA: TGTGCCATCAGGAGGACGGTCTCCTACGAGCAGTACTTC
clone size: .; V gene: TRBV19; J gene: TRBJ2-5; D gene: TRBD2; CDR3 protein: CASGLAGETQYF; CDR3 DNA: TGTGCCAGTGGACTAGCGGGAGAGACCCAGTACTTC
clone size: .; V gene: TRBV19; J gene: TRBJ2-2; D gene: .; CDR3 protein: CASSIGPTRNTGELFF; CDR3 DNA: TGTGCCAGTAGTATTGGGCCTACGAGGAACACCGGGGAGCTGTTTTTT
clone size: .; V gene: TRBV15; J gene: TRBJ1-6; D gene: .; CDR3 protein: CATSRDGWSTNSPLHF; CDR3 DNA: TGTGCCACCAGCAGAGATGGGTGGAGTACTAATTCACCCCTCCACTTT
clone size: .; V gene: TRBV11-3; J gene: TRBJ2-1; D gene: .; CDR3 protein: CASSFGPGRTIGNEQFF; CDR3 DNA: TGTGCCAGCAGCTTTGGTCCCGGGCGTACGATTGGCAATGAGCAGTTCTTC
clone size: medium-sized; V gene: TRBV19; J gene: TRBJ1-2; D gene: .; CDR3 protein: CASSSRAYGYTF; CDR3 DNA: TGTGCCAGTAGTAGCAGGGCCTATGGCTACACCTTC
clone size: .; V gene: TRBV18; J gene: TRBJ1-5; D gene: TRBD1; CDR3 protein: CASSGQLNQPQHF; CDR3 DNA: TGTGCCAGTTCGGGACAGCTCAATCAGCCCCAGCATTTT